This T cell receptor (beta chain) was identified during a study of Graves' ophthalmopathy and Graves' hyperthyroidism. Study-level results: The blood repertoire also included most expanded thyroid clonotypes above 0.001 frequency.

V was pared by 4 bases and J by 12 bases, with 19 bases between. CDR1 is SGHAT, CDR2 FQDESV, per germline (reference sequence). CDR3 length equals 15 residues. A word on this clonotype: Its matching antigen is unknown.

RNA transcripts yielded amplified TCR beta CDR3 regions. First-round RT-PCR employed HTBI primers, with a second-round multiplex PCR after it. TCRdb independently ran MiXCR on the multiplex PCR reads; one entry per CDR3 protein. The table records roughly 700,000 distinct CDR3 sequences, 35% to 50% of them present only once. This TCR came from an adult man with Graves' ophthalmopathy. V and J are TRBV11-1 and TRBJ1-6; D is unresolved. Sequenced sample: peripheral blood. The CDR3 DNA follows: TGTGCCAGCAGCTCAAATTCGGGGATAGCTGAACCCCTCCACTTT. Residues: CASSSNSGIAEPLHF. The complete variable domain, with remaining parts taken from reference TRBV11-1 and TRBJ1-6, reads EAEVAQSPRYKITEKSQAVAFWCDPISGHATLYWYRQILGQGPELLVQFQDESVVDDSQLPKDRFSAERLKGVDSTLKIQPAELGDSAMYLCASSSNSGIAEPLHFGNGTRLTVT.